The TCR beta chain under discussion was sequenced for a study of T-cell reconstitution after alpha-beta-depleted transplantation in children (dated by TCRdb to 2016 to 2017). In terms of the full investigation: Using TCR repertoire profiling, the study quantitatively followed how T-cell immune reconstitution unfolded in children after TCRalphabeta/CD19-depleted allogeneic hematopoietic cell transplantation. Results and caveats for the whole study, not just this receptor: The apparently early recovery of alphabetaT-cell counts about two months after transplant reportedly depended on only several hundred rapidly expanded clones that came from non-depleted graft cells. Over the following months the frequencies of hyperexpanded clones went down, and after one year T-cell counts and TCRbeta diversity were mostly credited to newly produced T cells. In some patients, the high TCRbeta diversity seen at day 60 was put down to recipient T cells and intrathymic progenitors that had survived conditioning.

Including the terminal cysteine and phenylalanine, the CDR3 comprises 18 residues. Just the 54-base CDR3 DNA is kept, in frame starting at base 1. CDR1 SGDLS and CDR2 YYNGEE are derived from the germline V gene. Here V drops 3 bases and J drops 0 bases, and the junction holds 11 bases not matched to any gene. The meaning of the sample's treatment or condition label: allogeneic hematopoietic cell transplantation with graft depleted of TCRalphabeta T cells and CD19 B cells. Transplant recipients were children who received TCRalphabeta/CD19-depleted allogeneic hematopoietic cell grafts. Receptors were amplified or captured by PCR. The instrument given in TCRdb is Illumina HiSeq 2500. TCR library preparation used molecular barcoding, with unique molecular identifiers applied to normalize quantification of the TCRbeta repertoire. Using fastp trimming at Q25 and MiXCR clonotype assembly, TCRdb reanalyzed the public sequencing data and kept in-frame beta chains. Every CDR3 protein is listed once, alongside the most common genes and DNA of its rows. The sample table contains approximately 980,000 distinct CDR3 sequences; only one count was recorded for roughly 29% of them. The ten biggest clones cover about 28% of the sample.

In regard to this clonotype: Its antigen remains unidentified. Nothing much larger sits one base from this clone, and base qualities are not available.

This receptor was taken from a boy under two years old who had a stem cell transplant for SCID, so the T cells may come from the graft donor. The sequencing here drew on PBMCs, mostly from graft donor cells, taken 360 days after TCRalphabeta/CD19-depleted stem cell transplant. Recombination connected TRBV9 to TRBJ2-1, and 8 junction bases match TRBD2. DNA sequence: TGTGCCAGCAGCGCGACGCGGGGGGCCTACCTCTCCTACAATGAGCAGTTCTTC. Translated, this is CASSATRGAYLSYNEQFF. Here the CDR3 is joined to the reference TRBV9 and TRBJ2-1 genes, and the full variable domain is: DSGVTQTPKHLITATGQRVTLRCSPRSGDLSVYWYQQSLDQGLQFLIQYYNGEERAKGNILERFSAQQFPDLHSELNLSSLELGDSALYFCASSATRGAYLSYNEQFFGPGTRLTVL.